This T cell receptor beta chain was recovered during a study of blood T cell repertoires in COVID-19. About the study: Acute and convalescent COVID-19 samples came from the United States, Italy and Spain. PBMCs, B-cell-depleted T cells, or T cells provided the cDNA or gDNA that made up the material.

Enrollment of patients from Seattle took place during active infection, with longitudinal follow-up. Original data processing: Quantification of nucleated cells was approximated via reference gene primer amplification. Profiled with immunoSEQ multiplex PCR; TCRdb holds only in-frame clones, not every one. D and trimming were read from the DNA, whereas the V and J calls and clone size are those reported in that table. The sample lists roughly 290,000 clones, roughly 80% occurring once. V was pared by 3 bases and J by 9 bases, with 12 bases between. Germline V lookup: CDR1 LGHNA, CDR2 YSLEER. The CDR3 is 14 amino acids.

The source material was peripheral blood. The TCR originated in a person aged 70 to 85 with COVID-19, enrolled during active disease. The V gene is TRBV4-3, the J gene TRBJ1-6; unclear D gene. CDR3 bases: TGCGCCAGCAGCCACGAGGGCGGTACTTCACCCCTCCACTTT. Residues: CASSHEGGTSPLHF.